Presented here are 31 T cell receptor beta chains from one specimen sequenced in a study of OX40 agonist ivuxolimab in advanced cancers. Produced via immunoSEQ multiplex PCR; TCRdb's table is partial and in-frame only. The sample holds about 79,000 clones, approximately 88% seen once. This sample comprised CD4+ or CD8+ T cells sorted from blood, obtained in a trial of the OX40 agonist ivuxolimab. These receptors originate from an adult with an advanced solid tumor such as melanoma, head and neck, liver or kidney cancer.

The J gene is TRBJ2-1, the V gene TRBV7-9, with D possibly being TRBD2 (5 bases). The V gene lost 5 bases and the J gene lost 4 bases, with 12 bases spanning the gap. The CDR3 covers 14 residues. Germline CDR1 is SEHNR and CDR2 is FQNEAQ (reference sequence). The CDR3 here is CASSPVGLYNEQFF. The CDR3 nucleotides are TGTGCCAGCAGCCCGGTCGGACTTTACAATGAGCAGTTCTTC. The complete variable domain, with remaining parts taken from reference TRBV7-9 and TRBJ2-1, reads DTGVSQNPRHKITKRGQNVTFRCDPISEHNRLYWYRQTLGQGPEFLTYFQNEAQLEKSRLLSDRFSAERPKGSFSTLEIQRTEQGDSAMYLCASSPVGLYNEQFFGPGTRLTVL.

This chain joins TRBV5-5 and TRBJ2-2; possibly TRBD2 for D (5 bases). Germline lookup yields CDR1 SGHKS and CDR2 YYEKEE (reference sequence). The CDR3 is made up of 14 amino acids. V was shortened by 4 bases and J by 2 bases, with 9 bases between the two germline ends. CDR3 region: CASSRDSNTGELFF. CDR3 nucleotide sequence: TGTGCCAGCAGCCGGGATTCAAACACCGGGGAGCTGTTTTTT.

J is TRBJ2-5 and V is TRBV7-2; D gene unclear. The V end lost 3 bases, the J end lost 2 bases, and 7 bases lay between the germline ends. CDR1 is SGHTA, CDR2 FQGNSA, per germline. The CDR3 extends over 13 amino acids. The CDR3 loop reads CASSFQEQETQYF. The CDR3 DNA reads TGTGCCAGCAGCTTCCAGGAACAAGAGACCCAGTACTTC.

This rearrangement joins TRBV9 to TRBJ2-3; TRBD2 matches at 10 bases. Trimming took 3 bases from V and 1 from J; bases not matched to a gene: 2. The CDR3 is 15 amino acids. Per germline, CDR1 SGDLS and CDR2 YYNGEE. The CDR3 DNA sequence: TGTGCCAGCAGCGCAACTAGCGGGGGCACAGATACGCAGTATTTT. Translating gives CASSATSGGTDTQYF.

This chain links TRBV5-6 with TRBJ2-2; TRBD1 is a possible D gene (7 bases). This CDR3 spans 17 amino acids. Trimming cost V 0 bases and J 3 bases, with 15 bases left between them. Germline-derived CDR1 and CDR2 are SGHDT and YYEEEE. The chain's CDR3 is CASSLVSGGTDTGELFF. DNA for the CDR3: TGTGCCAGCAGCTTGGTCTCAGGGGGGACGGACACCGGGGAGCTGTTTTTT.

The chain has TRBV15 and TRBJ2-5, with D perhaps TRBD2 (5 bases). CDR1 and CDR2 (germline): LNHNV, YYDKDF (reference sequence). This CDR3 is built from 15 residues. With 0 bases removed from V and 5 bases from J, the gap between germline ends came to 13 bases. The CDR3 here is CATSRDQAGLETQYF. The CDR3 bases are TGTGCCACCAGCAGAGATCAGGCGGGTTTGGAGACCCAGTACTTC. The full variable domain, completed using reference TRBV15 and TRBJ2-5, is DAMVIQNPRYQVTQFGKPVTLSCSQTLNHNVMYWYQQKSSQAPKLLFHYYDKDFNNEADTPDNFQSRRPNTSFCFLDIRSPGLGDTAMYLCATSRDQAGLETQYFGPGTRLLVL.

CDR3 amino acids: CASSHLAGAANTGELFF. The DNA for the CDR3 is TGTGCCAGCAGCCACCTGGCGGGAGCCGCGAACACCGGGGAGCTGTTTTTT. The genes are TRBV14 and TRBJ2-2, with 7 nucleotides matching TRBD2. Losses at the gene ends were 3 bases for V and 0 bases for J; bases not matched to a gene: 7. This CDR3 spans 17 amino acids. Germline lookup yields CDR1 SGHDN and CDR2 FVKESK.

The rearrangement links TRBV5-4 to TRBJ2-5; 10 nucleotides align to TRBD2. Trimming removed 4 bases from V and 4 bases from J; junction bases left unmatched: 7. This CDR3 has 15 amino acids. Germline values: CDR1 SGHNT, CDR2 YYREEE (reference sequence). CDR3 sequence: CASSLRTSGGETQYF. In DNA form, the CDR3 reads TGTGCCAGCAGCCTACGGACTAGCGGTGGAGAGACCCAGTACTTC. The full variable domain, completed using reference TRBV5-4 and TRBJ2-5, is ETGVTQSPTHLIKTRGQQVTLRCSSQSGHNTVSWYQQALGQGPQFIFQYYREEENGRGNFPPRFSGLQFPNYSSELNVNALELDDSALYLCASSLRTSGGETQYFGPGTRLLVL.

The CDR3 DNA is TGTGCCAGCTCACTCCTGGGGTCGCAAGCGAGCTCTGGGGCCAACGTCCTGACTTTC. Translating gives CASSLLGSQASSGANVLTF. The V call is TRBV18, the J call TRBJ2-6; unclear D gene. The CDR3 runs to 19 residues. V lost 4 bases and J lost 0, with 19 bases in between. Germline V CDR1 and CDR2: KGHSH, LQKENI.

This clone was seen a handful of times. CDR3: CASSSRASGDTQYF. Here the CDR3 DNA reads TGTGCCAGCAGCTCTAGGGCTAGTGGAGATACGCAGTATTTT. The J gene is TRBJ2-3, the V gene TRBV11-3, with no clear D. Trimming pared 4 bases from V and 5 bases from J, leaving 13 bases between. CDR1 SGHNT and CDR2 YENEEA come from the germline V gene. The CDR3 has 14 amino acids. The full variable domain, rest sourced from reference TRBV11-3 and TRBJ2-3, is EAGVVQSPRYKIIEKKQPVAFWCNPISGHNTLYWYLQNLGQGPELLIRYENEEAVDDSQLPKDRFSAERLKGVDSTLKIQPAELGDSAVYLCASSSRASGDTQYFGPGTRLTVL.

The sample holds one count of this clone. The V and J genes are TRBV5-1 and TRBJ1-2; D ambiguous. There are 14 residues in the CDR3. The germline V and J ends were trimmed by 0 bases and 1 base, with 7 bases remaining between them. The germline V gene encodes CDR1 SGHRS and CDR2 YFSETQ. The CDR3, as DNA: TGCGCCAGCAGCTTGGATGGGGATAACTATGGCTACACCTTC. Encoded protein: CASSLDGDNYGYTF.

The CDR3 spells CASSSSGRFEQYF. The CDR3 bases are TGTGCCAGCTCATCAAGCGGGAGGTTCGAGCAGTACTTC. This sequence joins TRBV18 and TRBJ2-7, with TRBD2 matching over 9 bases. The germline V gene has CDR1 KGHSH and CDR2 LQKENI. CDR3 length equals 13 residues. Unmatched junction bases numbered 5, after V lost 5 bases and J lost 6 bases. The full variable domain, its missing parts supplied by reference TRBV18 and TRBJ2-7, is NAGVMQNPRHLVRRRGQEARLRCSPMKGHSHVYWYRQLPEEGLKFMVYLQKENIIDESGMPKERFSAEFPKEGPSILRIQQVVRGDSAAYFCASSSSGRFEQYFGPGTRLTVT.

This clone was seen once. The chain employs TRBV19 and TRBJ2-2; D perhaps matches TRBD2 (6 bases). CDR3 length: 14 residues. The germline V and J ends were trimmed by 11 bases and 2 bases, with 15 bases remaining between them. From germline, CDR1 is LNHDA and CDR2 SQIVND (reference sequence). CDR3 in DNA: TGTGCCGGCAGACAGACTAGAAACACCGGGGAGCTGTTTTTT. As protein: CAGRQTRNTGELFF. The entire variable domain, with the rest obtained from reference TRBV19 and TRBJ2-2, is as follows: DGGITQSPKYLFRKEGQNVTLSCEQNLNHDAMYWYRQDPGQGLRLIYYSQIVNDFQKGDIAEGYSVSREKKESFPLTVTSAQKNPTAFYLCAGRQTRNTGELFFGEGSRLTVL.

The chain joins TRBV6-6 to TRBJ1-2; perhaps TRBD1 as D (6 bases). This CDR3 region has 15 residues. Germline values: CDR1 MNHNY, CDR2 SVGAGI (reference sequence). V was shortened by 0 bases and J by 8 bases, with 16 bases between the two germline ends. The CDR3 DNA follows: TGTGCCAGCAGTTACTCAATTGGGGGGGCTGGAGGCTACACCTTC. Protein sequence: CASSYSIGGAGGYTF.

The V gene is TRBV28, the J gene TRBJ1-2; D may be TRBD1 (5 bases). CDR1 is MDHEN and CDR2 is SYDVKM in the germline V gene. The length of the CDR3 is 12 residues. The germline V and J ends were trimmed by 5 bases and 6 bases, with 10 bases remaining between them. The CDR3 reads CASSPPTDGYTF. CDR3 DNA sequence: TGTGCCAGCAGTCCCCCGACAGATGGCTACACCTTC.

The chain is built from TRBV29-1 and TRBJ1-2; D is unresolved. V was trimmed by 1 base and J by 10 bases, leaving 1 base between them. CDR1 SQVTM and CDR2 ANQGSEA come from the germline V gene. CDR3 size: 8 residues. The CDR3 here is CSVEAYTF. The CDR3, as DNA: TGCAGCGTTGAAGCCTACACCTTC.

The chain combines TRBV19 with TRBJ2-5; TRBD2 matches at 11 bases. V lost 5 bases to trimming and J lost 10 bases; unmatched junction nucleotides: 12. The CDR3 loop spans 15 amino acids. Germline CDR1 and CDR2: LNHDA and SQIVND (reference sequence). Here the CDR3 DNA reads TGTGCCAGTAGTCCGCTTAGCGGGAGGGCCGGGGACCAGTACTTC. Translation gives CASSPLSGRAGDQYF.

This chain uses TRBV5-1 with TRBJ1-2; 9 nucleotides line up with TRBD1. Germline assignment: CDR1 SGHRS and CDR2 YFSETQ. The trim removed 4 bases at V and 3 bases at J, leaving 10 bases unmatched. This CDR3 comprises 16 residues. CDR3: CASSPGQGKNYYGYTF. The CDR3 region has the DNA TGCGCCAGCAGCCCCGGACAGGGGAAGAACTACTATGGCTACACCTTC.

This clone was detected once. V usage is TRBV10-2 and J usage is TRBJ2-7; 7 positions agree with TRBD2. CDR1 and CDR2 from the germline V gene are WSHSY and SAAADI. The length of the CDR3 is 15 residues. The V gene end was trimmed by 3 bases and the J gene end by 2 bases; junction bases not matched to a gene: 7. This chain's CDR3 is CASSEGSGNPYEQYF. DNA of the CDR3: TGCGCCAGCAGTGAAGGAAGCGGGAATCCCTACGAGCAGTACTTC.

The chain joins TRBV29-1 to TRBJ2-3; D could derive from TRBD1 or TRBD2 (5 bases each). The CDR3 spans 10 residues. Germline assignment: CDR1 SQVTM and CDR2 ANQGSEA. The germline V and J ends were trimmed by 7 bases and 11 bases, with 13 bases remaining between them. CDR3 in DNA: TGCAGCGCTGGGGACGACAGGCAGTATTTT. Its protein product is CSAGDDRQYF.

This clone was recorded once. The rearrangement uses TRBV28 and TRBJ2-5, with D perhaps matching TRBD2 (6 bases). TRBJ2-7 explains the end of the DNA better; the J call may be wrong. Per the germline V gene, CDR1 is MDHEN and CDR2 is SYDVKM. The CDR3 runs 14 residues. Here the CDR3 reads CASTPGSRSYEQYF. In nucleotides, the CDR3 is TGTGCCAGCACTCCCGGGAGCCGCTCCTACGAGCAGTACTTC.

The table lists this clone with a few counts. The J gene is TRBJ2-1, the V gene TRBV27, with TRBD2 matching over 10 bases. This CDR3 region has 15 residues. Unmatched junction bases numbered 6, after V lost 3 bases and J lost 7 bases. CDR1 and CDR2 from the germline V gene are MNHEY and SMNVEV (reference sequence). The CDR3: CASSFGSGRENEQFF. The CDR3, as DNA: TGTGCCAGCAGTTTTGGGAGCGGGAGGGAGAATGAGCAGTTCTTC.

This clone was picked up one time. This chain connects TRBV19 to TRBJ2-2; possible D gene TRBD2, 5 bases. Trimming shortened V by 5 bases and J by 7 bases, and 17 bases separated the two germline ends. CDR3 size: 15 residues. In germline, CDR1 is LNHDA, CDR2 SQIVND (reference sequence). CDR3 region: CASSSDSFGFGELFF. CDR3 nucleotides: TGTGCCAGTAGTTCGGACTCCTTCGGGTTCGGGGAGCTGTTTTTT.

This clone was seen a few times. J is TRBJ2-1 and V is TRBV28, with 9 bases lining up with TRBD1. V gave up 8 bases and J gave up 8 bases; unmatched junction bases: 10. CDR3 length: 14 amino acids. CDR1 and CDR2 (germline): MDHEN, SYDVKM. The CDR3 nucleotides read TGTGCCAGCCGACAGGGGGGGGCGGGAGATGAGCAGTTCTTC. It is translated as CASRQGGAGDEQFF. The whole variable domain, remainder taken from reference TRBV28 and TRBJ2-1, is DVKVTQSSRYLVKRTGEKVFLECVQDMDHENMFWYRQDPGLGLRLIYFSYDVKMKEKGDIPEGYSVSREKKERFSLILESASTNQTSMYLCASRQGGAGDEQFFGPGTRLTVL.

V gene TRBV9 combines with J gene TRBJ2-2, with D hard to call. This CDR3 has 15 amino acids. Trimming cost V 4 bases and J 0 bases, with 10 bases left between them. Germline V lookup: CDR1 SGDLS, CDR2 YYNGEE. This chain's CDR3 is CASSPFSSNTGELFF. The CDR3 region has the DNA TGTGCCAGCAGCCCATTTTCCTCGAACACCGGGGAGCTGTTTTTT.

V and J are TRBV28 and TRBJ2-5; 9 bases line up with TRBD1. Germline values: CDR1 MDHEN, CDR2 SYDVKM. The CDR3 runs to 15 residues. Unmatched junction bases numbered 8, after V lost 4 bases and J lost 5 bases. The DNA for the CDR3 is TGTGCCAGCAGTTCGGACAGGGGTTGGGCGGAGACCCAGTACTTC. Translating it yields CASSSDRGWAETQYF.

The table lists this clone with a count of one. The chain couples TRBV29-1 to TRBJ1-2; TRBD1 agrees at 8 bases. The CDR3 covers 14 residues. The trim removed 7 bases at V and 0 bases at J, leaving 7 bases unmatched. The germline gives CDR1 SQVTM, CDR2 ANQGSEA. DNA for the CDR3: TGCAGCGCGGACACAGGGGGATCTAACTATGGCTACACCTTC. It specifies CSADTGGSNYGYTF.

The rearrangement links TRBV15 to TRBJ2-7; 10 nucleotides agree with TRBD2. Looked up from germline, CDR1 is LNHNV and CDR2 is YYDKDF (reference sequence). The J segment lost 2 bases and the V segment lost 1 base, leaving 11 bases of the junction unmatched. This CDR3 comprises 18 residues. The CDR3 loop is CATSRGSLGLAGAYEQYF. CDR3 bases: TGTGCCACCAGCAGAGGATCACTTGGGCTAGCGGGAGCCTACGAGCAGTACTTC.

The chain employs TRBV5-5 and TRBJ2-2; no clear D. This CDR3 comprises 14 residues. CDR1 and CDR2 from the germline V gene are SGHKS and YYEKEE (reference sequence). Trimming took off 0 bases at V and 5 bases at J, with 8 bases between the two ends. The CDR3 DNA reads as TGTGCCAGCAGCTTGGTCCAGTCTACCGGGGAGCTGTTTTTT. This sequence encodes CASSLVQSTGELFF.

The genes are TRBV5-1 and TRBJ1-4; maybe TRBD1 (5 bases). V shed 7 bases and J shed 7 bases, with 20 bases lying between them. The length of the CDR3 is 15 residues. The germline V gene has CDR1 SGHRS and CDR2 YFSETQ. DNA for the CDR3: TGCGCCAGCGCGCGGTCGGGGGGTGAGGCTGAAAAACTGTTTTTT. It encodes CASARSGGEAEKLFF. Full variable domain (outside the CDR3, taken from reference TRBV5-1 and TRBJ1-4): KAGVTQTPRYLIKTRGQQVTLSCSPISGHRSVSWYQQTPGQGLQFLFEYFSETQRNKGNFPGRFSGRQFSNSRSEMNVSTLELGDSALYLCASARSGGEAEKLFFGSGTQLSVL.

The chain employs TRBV9 and TRBJ2-2; D gene unclear. The CDR3 totals 16 residues. The germline gives CDR1 SGDLS, CDR2 YYNGEE. V was shortened by 0 bases and J by 0 bases, with 9 bases between the two germline ends. As DNA, the CDR3 is TGTGCCAGCAGCGTAGGGCCACTCGCGAACACCGGGGAGCTGTTTTTT. This translates into CASSVGPLANTGELFF. The full variable domain, in which reference TRBV9 and TRBJ2-2 provide the parts outside the CDR3, is DSGVTQTPKHLITATGQRVTLRCSPRSGDLSVYWYQQSLDQGLQFLIQYYNGEERAKGNILERFSAQQFPDLHSELNLSSLELGDSALYFCASSVGPLANTGELFFGEGSRLTVL.